This TCR beta chain was identified during a study of chemoradiotherapy in HPV16-positive cancers (dated by TCRdb to the early 2020s). Turning to the overall study: Candidate HPV-specific T-cell clones and common TCR motifs were defined through functional T-cell assays on cells from a couple of HPV16-positive patients. TCR repertoires from over 75 patients with HPV-related cancers were then used to track the candidate HPV-specific TCRs and motifs. The study asked whether T-cell immunity against the HPV oncoproteins E6 and E7 changes during chemoradiotherapy and whether it affects survival. The full study reports these points: Expansion of candidate HPV-specific clones and E7-related TCR motifs was observed in the tumor microenvironment during treatment, whereas no such expansion was observed for non-HPV-specific T cells. In HPV16-positive patients, expansion of HPV-responsive T cells during chemoradiotherapy was found to be associated with improved recurrence-free survival. Only two HPV16-positive patients were used to derive the functional definition of HPV-specific T cells, and the survival association was reported for HPV16-positive patients.

Reading from cysteine to phenylalanine, the CDR3 counts 15 amino acids. Only the CDR3 portion is preserved as DNA: 45 bases, with reading frame beginning at the first base. CDR1 and CDR2, per the germline V gene (reference sequence), are LNHDA and SQIVND. V is reduced by 3 bases and J by 3 bases, leaving a spacing of 12 bases between them. Repertoires were sampled multiple times during chemoradiotherapy, which allowed clonal expansion in the tumor microenvironment to be followed. As concerns this clone: The target of this receptor is not known. There are no base qualities to consult, and no much larger clone falls within one base.

Libraries came from the immunoSEQ multiplex PCR assay. Not all clones reach the TCRdb copy of this immuneACCESS table, which keeps in-frame sequences only. Checked studies attribute under half of the gap to unresolved V genes and leave the rest unexplained. Recorded for this sample are about 24,000 clones; approximately 94% of them occurred a single time. The biggest ten clones account for approximately 2.7% of the sample. Sampling was carried out from a patient who underwent chemoradiotherapy. This receptor was obtained from a human donor with HPV-associated anogenital cancer. The sequence is built from TRBV19 and TRBJ1-5, with TRBD1 tentatively as D gene (5 bases match). The CDR3 reads CASSILAGSNQPQHF. The DNA reads TGTGCCAGTAGTATTTTAGCAGGGTCCAATCAGCCCCAGCATTTT.